Listed below are T cell receptor beta chains from one sample, sequenced in a study of T cell responses to AZD1222 COVID-19 vaccine. Generated by immunoSEQ multiplex PCR, the TCRdb table keeps only in-frame clones and is missing some. The repertoire includes 110,000 or so clones, 75% to 95% of them detected once, and roughly 4.2% sits in the top ten. The source was peripheral blood, collected 28 days after the second dose of the MenACWY control vaccine. Source of these receptors: an adult who received the MenACWY meningococcal vaccine as a control. Each CDR3 is given with its conserved first and last residue. A D gene is named only where the DNA matches it firmly. Clone size is not always given. Where it is, it says once, few, many or a class for expanded clones.

NA,NA,TRBV14,TRBJ2-3,TGTGCCAGCAGTCGCAGGGGATCAACAGATACGCAGTATTTT,CASSRRGSTDTQYF
NA,once,TRBV5-4,TRBJ2-2,TGTGCCAGCAGCTTAGCTACCGGGGAGCTGTTTTTT,CASSLATGELFF
NA,NA,TRBV6-5,TRBJ2-7,TGTGCCAGCAGAACGGGAGCGGCGGGCGAGCAGTACTTC,CASRTGAAGEQYF
TRBD1,once,TRBV7-2,TRBJ1-6,TGTGCCAGCAGCTTGGGACAGGGGTTCCACTTT,CASSLGQGFHF
NA,once,TRBV5-1,TRBJ2-1,TGCGCCAGCAGCTTGGCGGGGCTCGACAGCTCCTACAATGAGCAGTTCTTC,CASSLAGLDSSYNEQFF
TRBD2,NA,TRBV20-1,TRBJ2-3,TGCAGTGCTAGTAGGCCAGCGGGATCAGATACGCAGTATTTT,CSASRPAGSDTQYF
NA,NA,TRBV24-1,TRBJ2-6,TGTGCCACCAGTGACCGCTCCCAGAGCCGATACTCTGGGGCCAACGTCCTGACTTTC,CATSDRSQSRYSGANVLTF
TRBD2,NA,TRBV13,TRBJ2-2,TGTGCCAGCAGCTTAGGCCCTCTAGCGGGGGCGATGAACACCGGGGAGCTGTTTTTT,CASSLGPLAGAMNTGELFF
TRBD1,NA,TRBV11-2,TRBJ1-2,TGTGCCAGCAGCTTAGAGGGGCCAGGGGGCGGCTACACCTTC,CASSLEGPGGGYTF
NA,NA,TRBV19,TRBJ2-6,TGTGCCAGTAGTATTTTTGGGGCCAACGTCCTGACTTTC,CASSIFGANVLTF
NA,NA,TRBV20-1,TRBJ2-5,TGCAGGGCAAGGGACATAGAGACCCAGTACTTC,CRARDIETQYF
NA,once,TRBV7-9,TRBJ1-4,TGTGCCAGCAATCAAGGCCGGGGGGACGAGGAAAAACTGTTTTTT,CASNQGRGDEEKLFF
NA,NA,TRBV11-2,TRBJ1-1,TGTGCCAGCAGCTCCACAGGGAGAGGCACTGAAGCTTTCTTT,CASSSTGRGTEAFF
TRBD1,NA,TRBV3-1/TRBV3-2,TRBJ2-3,TGTGCCAGCAGCCACCGGACAGGGGGCAAAGATACGCAGTATTTT,CASSHRTGGKDTQYF
NA,NA,TRBV29-1,TRBJ2-5,TGCAGCGTTGAACCGCAGGGTCACCAAGAGACCCAGTACTTC,CSVEPQGHQETQYF
TRBD1,NA,TRBV28,TRBJ1-1,TGTGCCAGCAGCTGGTCGGGACAGGCGAACACTGAAGCTTTCTTT,CASSWSGQANTEAFF
NA,few,TRBV3-1/TRBV3-2,TRBJ2-5,TGTGCCAGCAGCCGAGGAAGCAGGGGATTCGAGACGGGGGTGCCTTACGACCAAGAGACCCAGTACTTC,CASSRGSRGFETGVPYDQETQYF
NA,NA,TRBV5-6,TRBJ1-1,TGTGCCAGCAGCTTGTGGATCGGATCCATGAACACTGAAGCTTTCTTT,CASSLWIGSMNTEAFF
TRBD1,NA,TRBV29-1,TRBJ2-7,TGCAGCGTGACGACAGGGCGCGAGCAGTACTTC,CSVTTGREQYF
TRBD1,NA,TRBV14,TRBJ1-2,TGTGCCAGCAGCCAAGGGGGGACAGGGTCCGTTCGTGGCTACACCTTC,CASSQGGTGSVRGYTF
NA,NA,TRBV27,TRBJ2-3,TGTGCCTTCGAGTTTAATCAGTATTTT,CAFEFNQYF
NA,NA,TRBV25-1,TRBJ1-6,TGTGCCAGCAGTGGGCCCTCCCGGGGGGCGAATTCACCCCTCCACTTT,CASSGPSRGANSPLHF
TRBD2,NA,TRBV6-5,TRBJ2-4,TGTGCCAACGGGGGGGGGAACCGAGCCAAAAACATTCAGTACTTC,CANGGGNRAKNIQYF
TRBD2,NA,TRBV6-4,TRBJ2-3,TGTGCCAGCAGTGAGAGCGGGAGGCACACAGATACGCAGTATTTT,CASSESGRHTDTQYF
NA,NA,TRBV6-1,TRBJ1-4,TGTGCCAGCAGTGAACTTGAAAAACTGTTTTTT,CASSELEKLFF
TRBD2,NA,TRBV5-6,TRBJ2-3,TGTGCCAGCAGCTTGGGGCGGGGGGGCCGTGATACGCAGTATTTT,CASSLGRGGRDTQYF
NA,NA,TRBV5-6,TRBJ2-6,TGTGCCAGCAGCTTGGGTGGTCCGGTAGGGGCCAACGTCCTGACTTTC,CASSLGGPVGANVLTF
TRBD1,few,TRBV29-1,TRBJ1-1,TGCAGCGGGGCCGGGACAGGGGGCACTAACACTGAAGCTTTCTTT,CSGAGTGGTNTEAFF
NA,NA,TRBV10-1,TRBJ1-5,TGCGCCAGCAGTGATTTGGGTTACAATCAGCCCCAGCATTTT,CASSDLGYNQPQHF